These 14 T cell receptor beta chains originate from one sample sequenced in a study of T cells expressing NK-cell markers. TCRdb reanalyzed the 5' RACE reads and collapses them to one entry per CDR3 protein, without DNA. The repertoire table contains fewer than 300,000 distinct CDR3 sequences. The sample comprised blood T cells: a sorted CD56 or NKG2C T cell subset, CD4+ or CD8+ T cells, or bulk PBMC T cells (not recorded which). The receptors shown here come from a woman aged 18-69 years in good health.

The chain recombines TRBV20-1 with TRBJ2-4; there is no DNA to check the TCRdb D call of TRBD1. There are 16 residues in the CDR3. The V gene's germline CDR1 is DFQATT and CDR2 SNEGSKA (reference sequence). CDR3 sequence reads: CSARGGQTIAKNIQYF.

V gene TRBV5-6 combines with J gene TRBJ2-3; TCRdb reports TRBD2, a call that lacks DNA to check it against. Germline loops: CDR1 SGHDT, CDR2 YYEEEE. The CDR3 consists of 16 residues. The CDR3 protein is CASSLVSGSGGGTQYF.

The rearrangement links TRBV4-3 to TRBJ2-2; TCRdb indicates TRBD1, and absent DNA this call remains unverified. Germline lookup yields CDR1 LGHNA and CDR2 YSLEER. CDR3 length: 16 residues. CDR3 in amino acids: CASSQEPGAPTGELFF.

The chain's CDR3 is CASSLGQGMAGNTIYF. This rearrangement joins TRBV12-3 or TRBV12-4 to TRBJ1-3; TCRdb outputs TRBD1, but without DNA this stays unchecked. The CDR3 has 16 amino acids.

V usage is TRBV12-3 or TRBV12-4 and J usage is TRBJ2-2; the D call from TCRdb, TRBD2, cannot be confirmed without DNA. This CDR3 comprises 16 residues. The CDR3 is CASSLGLASGTGELFF.

The chain couples TRBV7-2 to TRBJ1-5; TCRdb gives TRBD1 as the D gene, but with no DNA this cannot be confirmed. This CDR3 spans 13 amino acids. The germline gives CDR1 SGHTA, CDR2 FQGNSA. CDR3 residues: CASSRQYNQPQHF.

V is TRBV29-1 and J is TRBJ2-7; absent DNA, TCRdb's TRBD2 call cannot be checked. The germline gives CDR1 SQVTM, CDR2 ANQGSEA. The CDR3 is 12 amino acids. CDR3 region: CSWGREVGEQYF.

This chain connects TRBV3-1 to TRBJ2-1; without DNA, the TCRdb call of TRBD2 cannot be checked. This CDR3 is 15 amino acids long. Germline V gives CDR1 LGHDT, CDR2 YNNKEL (reference sequence). The CDR3 sequence: CASSQPPGALDEQFF.

The rearrangement uses TRBV5-4 and TRBJ2-1; the TCRdb D gene call, TRBD2, has no DNA to confirm it. CDR3 length equals 16 residues. Germline V gives CDR1 SGHNT, CDR2 YYREEE (reference sequence). The CDR3 here is CASSLTLAIRYNEQFF.

The CDR3 reads CASSLDAGNTIYF. The rearrangement uses TRBV7-7 and TRBJ1-3. CDR1 and CDR2 (germline): SSHAT, FNYEAQ (reference sequence). The CDR3 contains 13 residues.

V is TRBV7-2 and J is TRBJ2-3. CDR1 is SGHTA, CDR2 FQGNSA, per germline. The length of the CDR3 is 13 residues. CDR3 protein: CASSLSRIYTQYF.

CDR3 protein: CASSPWGNQPQHF. The rearrangement links TRBV18 to TRBJ1-5. This CDR3 region has 13 residues. Germline CDR1 and CDR2: KGHSH and LQKENI. The variable domain in full, with the rest retrieved from reference TRBV18 and TRBJ1-5, is NAGVMQNPRHLVRRRGQEARLRCSPMKGHSHVYWYRQLPEEGLKFMVYLQKENIIDESGMPKERFSAEFPKEGPSILRIQQVVRGDSAAYFCASSPWGNQPQHFGDGTRLSIL.

The CDR3 sequence: CASSPRQGSDTEAFF. The chain joins TRBV7-2 to TRBJ1-1; checking the TCRdb D call of TRBD1 is not possible without DNA. The CDR3 consists of 15 residues. Germline loops: CDR1 SGHTA, CDR2 FQGNSA.

This chain connects TRBV4-3 to TRBJ2-1; TCRdb reports TRBD2, a call that lacks DNA to check it against. The CDR3 has 18 amino acids. CDR1 and CDR2 from the germline V gene are LGHNA and YSLEER. The CDR3 spells CASSQGTSGGPLYNEQFF.